The 19 T cell receptor beta chains given below trace back to one sample, sequenced in a study of shared clonotypes between healthy human individuals. Libraries were prepared by immunoSEQ multiplex PCR; TCRdb keeps only in-frame clonotypes and omits some of them. The sample lists some 2,000,000 clones, roughly 94% occurring once. The sequenced material came from naive CD4+ T cells sorted from blood. Subset here: CD45RA+ positively selected. Source of these receptors: a man in his late teens or twenties in good health.

This chain links TRBV28 with TRBJ2-7; 8 bases align to TRBD2. The length of the CDR3 is 15 residues. Looked up from germline, CDR1 is MDHEN and CDR2 is SYDVKM. Trimming took 5 bases from V and 2 from J; bases not matched to a gene: 8. In nucleotides, the CDR3 is TGTGCCAGCAGTCCCCCGGGAGGGGGGGCCTACGAGCAGTACTTC. Its protein product is CASSPPGGGAYEQYF.

The rearrangement uses TRBV29-1 and TRBJ2-1, with D unresolved. Deletions cut 5 bases from V and 6 bases from J, with 20 bases between. CDR3 length: 15 amino acids. In germline, CDR1 is SQVTM, CDR2 ANQGSEA. Here the CDR3 reads CSVLDLSRSVNEQFF. CDR3 in DNA: TGCAGCGTTCTGGACCTTAGCAGGTCGGTCAATGAGCAGTTCTTC.

Regarding this clone: Other DNA sequences in the sample encode the same CDR3. V and J are TRBV7-2 and TRBJ2-1, with D unresolved. Germline V gives CDR1 SGHTA, CDR2 FQGNSA. The CDR3 runs to 11 residues. V lost 1 base and J lost 9, with 4 bases in between. CDR3 sequence: CASSLGIEQFF. CDR3 DNA sequence: TGTGCCAGCAGCTTAGGAATTGAGCAGTTCTTC.

This chain uses TRBV2 with TRBJ2-3; 8 bases fit TRBD1. Germline V gene sequence: CDR1 SNHLY, CDR2 FYNNEI. This CDR3 comprises 15 residues. V lost 5 bases to trimming and J lost 2 bases; unmatched junction nucleotides: 6. The CDR3 here is CASSQTGATTDTQYF. The CDR3, as DNA: TGTGCCAGCAGTCAGACAGGGGCTACCACAGATACGCAGTATTTT.

This sequence joins TRBV5-6 and TRBJ1-1; no clear D gene. This CDR3 region has 13 residues. Germline CDR1 SGHDT, CDR2 YYEEEE. Trimming cost V 6 bases and J 2 bases, with 11 bases left between them. CDR3 in amino acids: CASNGNTNTEAFF. DNA of the CDR3: TGTGCCAGCAACGGGAACACTAACACTGAAGCTTTCTTT.

The rearrangement joins TRBV29-1 to TRBJ2-1; D is perhaps TRBD2 (6 bases). Germline-derived CDR1 and CDR2 are SQVTM and ANQGSEA. Between the trimmed V and J ends, which lost 4 bases and 0 bases, there was a span of 10 bases. This CDR3 spans 14 amino acids. CDR3 residues: CSVAEGSSYNEQFF. The DNA for the CDR3 is TGCAGCGTTGCGGAGGGCAGCTCCTACAATGAGCAGTTCTTC.

V gene TRBV29-1 combines with J gene TRBJ2-1; unclear D gene. Per the germline V gene, CDR1 is SQVTM and CDR2 is ANQGSEA. The CDR3 spans 13 residues. Trimming removed 3 bases at V and 1 base at J, with 7 bases between. The CDR3 DNA follows: TGCAGCGTTGATAAGGTTTCCTACAATGAGCAGTTCTTC. This translates into CSVDKVSYNEQFF.

The chain employs TRBV2 and TRBJ1-2; tentatively, D is TRBD1 (5 bases). The germline V gene has CDR1 SNHLY and CDR2 FYNNEI. This CDR3 has 15 amino acids. V shed 2 bases and J shed 4 bases, with 14 bases lying between them. The CDR3 coding sequence is TGTGCCAGCAGTGAACAGGCAGGGCCAACCTATGGCTACACCTTC. Translated: CASSEQAGPTYGYTF.

This clone occurred a few times. This rearrangement joins TRBV6-6 to TRBJ2-3, with D unclear. The CDR3 runs to 13 residues. From germline, CDR1 is MNHNY and CDR2 SVGAGI (reference sequence). V lost 6 bases and J lost 2, with 9 bases in between. This CDR3 is CASSSRITDTQYF. CDR3 bases: TGTGCCAGCAGCTCTAGAATCACAGATACGCAGTATTTT.

The chain combines TRBV30 with TRBJ2-1; a possible D gene is TRBD2 (5 bases). Deletions cut 4 bases from V and 12 bases from J, with 19 bases between. The CDR3 sequence is 13 residues long. Germline CDR1 and CDR2: GTSNPN and SVGIG (reference sequence). The CDR3 DNA is TGTGCCTGGATAGGTGGTACCTTAGAGGGGCAGTTCTTC. Translation: CAWIGGTLEGQFF.

The rearrangement joins TRBV27 to TRBJ2-7; 9 bases match TRBD1. The trim removed 6 bases at V and 5 bases at J, leaving 11 bases unmatched. Germline V gives CDR1 MNHEY, CDR2 SMNVEV (reference sequence). This CDR3 comprises 15 residues. The CDR3 sequence: CASSPGQGYSHEQYF. CDR3 coding DNA: TGTGCCAGCAGCCCAGGACAGGGGTACTCTCACGAGCAGTACTTC.

This rearrangement joins TRBV28 to TRBJ2-2; 9 bases are shared with TRBD1. Germline V lookup: CDR1 MDHEN, CDR2 SYDVKM. With V trimmed by 0 bases and J by 7 bases, 12 bases remained unmatched. CDR3 length: 18 residues. In nucleotides, the CDR3 is TGTGCCAGCAGTTTATGGAAAAGACGACAGGGGGTACACGGGGAGCTGTTTTTT. This codes for CASSLWKRRQGVHGELFF. The full variable domain, completed using reference TRBV28 and TRBJ2-2, is DVKVTQSSRYLVKRTGEKVFLECVQDMDHENMFWYRQDPGLGLRLIYFSYDVKMKEKGDIPEGYSVSREKKERFSLILESASTNQTSMYLCASSLWKRRQGVHGELFFGEGSRLTVL.

The chain carries TRBV5-4 and TRBJ1-4; TRBD1 agrees at 8 bases. Germline CDR1 and CDR2: SGHNT and YYREEE (reference sequence). CDR3 length: 16 amino acids. The J segment lost 10 bases and the V segment lost 4 bases, leaving 15 bases of the junction unmatched. CDR3 in amino acids: CASSERSTGEDGKLFF. The CDR3 DNA is TGTGCCAGCAGCGAACGATCGACAGGGGAGGATGGAAAACTGTTTTTT.

The chain combines TRBV18 with TRBJ2-1; D unresolved. Trimming removed 2 bases at V and 7 bases at J, with 6 bases between. Germline V gene data show CDR1 as KGHSH and CDR2 as LQKENI. This CDR3 contains 12 residues. The CDR3 loop reads CASSPGRNEQFF. The DNA of the CDR3 is TGTGCCAGCTCACCAGGGCGTAATGAGCAGTTCTTC.

The chain couples TRBV23-1 to TRBJ1-5, with D unclear. TRBV23-1 is sorted into the ORF group, with uncertain function. The ends were cut back, 10 bases at V and 0 bases at J, with 10 bases in the middle. The CDR3 spans 13 residues. This CDR3 is CATPMFSNQPQHF. The CDR3 coding sequence is TGCGCCACGCCGATGTTTAGCAATCAGCCCCAGCATTTT.

This chain connects TRBV11-2 to TRBJ2-1, with 10 bases identical to TRBD1. CDR3 length equals 13 residues. V shed 8 bases, J shed 6 bases, and the junction held 4 bases outside the gene matches. CDR1 and CDR2 from the germline V gene are SGHAT and FQNNGV. The CDR3 bases are TGTGCCAGCTGGGGACAGGGGAGCAATGAGCAGTTCTTC. As protein: CASWGQGSNEQFF.

The V and J genes are TRBV28 and TRBJ1-2; 8 bases are shared with TRBD1. Germline V gene data show CDR1 as MDHEN and CDR2 as SYDVKM. The V gene end was trimmed by 8 bases and the J gene end by 8 bases; junction bases not matched to a gene: 7. The CDR3 is made up of 12 amino acids. The CDR3 nucleotides are TGTGCCAGCGCGACACAGGGGGAGGGCTACACCTTC. Translated: CASATQGEGYTF.

The J gene is TRBJ2-2, the V gene TRBV19; D may be TRBD1 or TRBD2 (6 bases each). CDR1 is LNHDA, CDR2 SQIVND, per germline (reference sequence). The CDR3 contains 15 residues. The V end was cut by 6 bases, the J end by 5 bases, with 16 bases between. CDR3 in amino acids: CASRPPGGWTGELFF. In DNA, the CDR3 is TGTGCCAGTAGACCTCCCGGGGGCTGGACCGGGGAGCTGTTTTTT.

CDR3 bases: TGTGCCAGCAGCCCCGCCCAGGAGAGGTCCTACGAGCAGTACTTC. Translation gives CASSPAQERSYEQYF. The chain links TRBV7-9 to TRBJ2-7; D remains unclear. The CDR3 is 15 residues long. Germline values: CDR1 SEHNR, CDR2 FQNEAQ (reference sequence). V shed 5 bases and J shed 1 base, with 15 bases lying between them.